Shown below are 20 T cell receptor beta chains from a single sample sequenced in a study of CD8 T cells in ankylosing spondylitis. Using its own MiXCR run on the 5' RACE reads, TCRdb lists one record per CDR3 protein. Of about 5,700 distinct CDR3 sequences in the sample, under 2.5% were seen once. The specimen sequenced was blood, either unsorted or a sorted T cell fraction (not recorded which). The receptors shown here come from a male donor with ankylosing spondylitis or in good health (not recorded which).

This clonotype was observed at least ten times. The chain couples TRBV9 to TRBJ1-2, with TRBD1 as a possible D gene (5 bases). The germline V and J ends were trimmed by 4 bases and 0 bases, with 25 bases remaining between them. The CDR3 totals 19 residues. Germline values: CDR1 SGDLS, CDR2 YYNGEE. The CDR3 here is CASSTLPRQPSTPNYGYTF. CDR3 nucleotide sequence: TGTGCCAGCAGCACCCTCCCGAGACAGCCCAGCACACCTAACTATGGCTACACCTTC.

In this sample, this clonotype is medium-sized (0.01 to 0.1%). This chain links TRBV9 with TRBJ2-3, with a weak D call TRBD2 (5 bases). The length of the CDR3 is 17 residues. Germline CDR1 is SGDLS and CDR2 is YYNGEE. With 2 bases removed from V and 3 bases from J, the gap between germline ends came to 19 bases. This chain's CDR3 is CASSVSRTGSPTDTQYF. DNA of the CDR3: TGTGCCAGCAGCGTCAGTAGGACTGGATCACCAACAGATACGCAGTATTTT.

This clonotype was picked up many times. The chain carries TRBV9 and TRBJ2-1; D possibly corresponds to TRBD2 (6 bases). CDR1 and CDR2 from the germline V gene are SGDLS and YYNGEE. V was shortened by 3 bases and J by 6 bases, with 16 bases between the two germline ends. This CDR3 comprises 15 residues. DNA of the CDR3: TGTGCCAGCAGCGGCCGGGACTCGAATCTCAATGAGCAGTTCTTC. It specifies CASSGRDSNLNEQFF.

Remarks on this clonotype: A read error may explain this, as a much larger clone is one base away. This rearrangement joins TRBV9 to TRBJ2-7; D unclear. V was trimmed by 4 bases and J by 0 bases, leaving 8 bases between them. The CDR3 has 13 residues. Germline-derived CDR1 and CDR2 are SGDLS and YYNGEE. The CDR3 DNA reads TGTGCCAGCAGCTCGGTGGCCTCCTACGAGCAGTACTTC. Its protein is CASSSVASYEQYF.

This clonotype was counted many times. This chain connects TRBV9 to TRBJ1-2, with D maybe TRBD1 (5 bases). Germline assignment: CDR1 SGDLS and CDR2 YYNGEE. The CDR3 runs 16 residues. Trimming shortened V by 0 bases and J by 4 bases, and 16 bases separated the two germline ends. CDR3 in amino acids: CASSVVSGGVTYGYTF. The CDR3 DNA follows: TGTGCCAGCAGCGTAGTCTCCGGGGGGGTTACCTATGGCTACACCTTC.

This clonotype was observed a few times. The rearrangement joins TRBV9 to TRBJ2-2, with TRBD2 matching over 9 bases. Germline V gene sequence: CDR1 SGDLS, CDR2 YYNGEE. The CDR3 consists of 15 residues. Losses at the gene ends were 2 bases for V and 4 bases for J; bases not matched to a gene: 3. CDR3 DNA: TGTGCCAGCAGCGTTAGCGGGAGCGTCACCGGGGAGCTGTTTTTT. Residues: CASSVSGSVTGELFF.

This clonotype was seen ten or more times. The CDR3 sequence: CASSTYSGGEANEKLFF. The CDR3 coding sequence is TGTGCCAGCAGCACATACTCAGGGGGCGAGGCTAATGAAAAACTGTTTTTT. The V call is TRBV9, the J call TRBJ1-4, with 8 bases aligning to TRBD1. CDR1 is SGDLS and CDR2 is YYNGEE in the germline V gene. Unmatched junction bases numbered 11, after V lost 4 bases and J lost 3 bases. The CDR3 runs 17 residues.

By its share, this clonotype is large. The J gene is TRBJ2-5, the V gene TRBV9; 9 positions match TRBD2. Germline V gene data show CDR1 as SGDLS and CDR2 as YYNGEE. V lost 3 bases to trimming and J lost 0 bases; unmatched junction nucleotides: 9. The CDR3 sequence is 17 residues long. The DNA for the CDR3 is TGTGCCAGCAGCGGCCGACTAGCGGACTCCTACCAAGAGACCCAGTACTTC. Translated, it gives CASSGRLADSYQETQYF.

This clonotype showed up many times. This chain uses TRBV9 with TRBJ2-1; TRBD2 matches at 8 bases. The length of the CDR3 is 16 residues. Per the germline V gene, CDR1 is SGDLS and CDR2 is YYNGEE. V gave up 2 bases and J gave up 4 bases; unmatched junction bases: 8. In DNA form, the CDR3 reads TGTGCCAGCAGCGTTTACTCCAGCGGGGGATACAATGAGCAGTTCTTC. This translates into CASSVYSSGGYNEQFF.

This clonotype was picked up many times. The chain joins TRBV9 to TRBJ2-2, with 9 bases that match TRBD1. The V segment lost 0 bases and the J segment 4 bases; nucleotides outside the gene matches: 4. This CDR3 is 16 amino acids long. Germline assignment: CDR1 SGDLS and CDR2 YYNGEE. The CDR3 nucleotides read TGTGCCAGCAGCGTAGAGGTGACAGGGGGCACCGGGGAGCTGTTTTTT. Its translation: CASSVEVTGGTGELFF.

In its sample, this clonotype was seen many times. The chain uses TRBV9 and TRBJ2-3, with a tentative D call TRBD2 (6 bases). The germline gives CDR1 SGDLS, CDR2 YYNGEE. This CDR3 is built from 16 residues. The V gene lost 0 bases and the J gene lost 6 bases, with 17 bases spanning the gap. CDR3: CASSVVGGPASDTQYF. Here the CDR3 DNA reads TGTGCCAGCAGCGTAGTAGGAGGGCCGGCTTCGGATACGCAGTATTTT. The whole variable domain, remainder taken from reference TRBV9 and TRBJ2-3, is DSGVTQTPKHLITATGQRVTLRCSPRSGDLSVYWYQQSLDQGLQFLIQYYNGEERAKGNILERFSAQQFPDLHSELNLSSLELGDSALYFCASSVVGGPASDTQYFGPGTRLTVL.

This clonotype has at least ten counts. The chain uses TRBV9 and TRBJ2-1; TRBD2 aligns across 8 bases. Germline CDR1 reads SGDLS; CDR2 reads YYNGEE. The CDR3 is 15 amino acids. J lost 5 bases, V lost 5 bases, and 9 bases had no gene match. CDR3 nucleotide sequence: TGTGCCAGCAGGGCAAGCGGGAGCGTCAACAATGAGCAGTTCTTC. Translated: CASRASGSVNNEQFF.

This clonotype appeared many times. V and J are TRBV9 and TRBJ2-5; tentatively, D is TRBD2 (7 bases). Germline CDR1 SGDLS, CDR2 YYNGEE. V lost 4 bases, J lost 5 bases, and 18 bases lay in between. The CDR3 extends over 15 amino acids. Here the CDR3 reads CASSPEGGGRETQYF. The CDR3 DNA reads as TGTGCCAGCAGCCCCGAGGGGGGGGGCCGGGAGACCCAGTACTTC.

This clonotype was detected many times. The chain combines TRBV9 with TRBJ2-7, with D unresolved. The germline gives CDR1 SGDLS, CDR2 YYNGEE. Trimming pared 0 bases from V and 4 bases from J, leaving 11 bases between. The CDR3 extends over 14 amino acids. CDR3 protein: CASSVGSSLYEQYF. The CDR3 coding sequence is TGTGCCAGCAGCGTAGGGTCTTCCCTTTACGAGCAGTACTTC.

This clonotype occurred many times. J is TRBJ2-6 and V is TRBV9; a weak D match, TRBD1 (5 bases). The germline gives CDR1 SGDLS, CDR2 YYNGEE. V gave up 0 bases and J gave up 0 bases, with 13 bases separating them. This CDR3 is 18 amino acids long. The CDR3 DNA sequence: TGTGCCAGCAGCGTAGCGACAGCCCCCAGCTCTGGGGCCAACGTCCTGACTTTC. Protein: CASSVATAPSSGANVLTF.

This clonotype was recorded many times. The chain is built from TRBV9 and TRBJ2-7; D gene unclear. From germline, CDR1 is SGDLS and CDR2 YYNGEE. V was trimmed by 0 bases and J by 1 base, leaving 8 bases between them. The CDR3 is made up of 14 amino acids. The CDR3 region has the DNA TGTGCCAGCAGCGTAGACACCGAGTCCTACGAGCAGTACTTC. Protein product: CASSVDTESYEQYF.

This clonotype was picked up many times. CDR3 bases: TGTGCCAGCAGCGCTGCGCCTAGCCGGCCCCTTTACAATGAGCAGTTCTTC. Translation gives CASSAAPSRPLYNEQFF. This chain joins TRBV9 and TRBJ2-1; a weak D match, TRBD2 (5 bases). V lost 3 bases and J 4 bases, leaving 20 bases between the germline ends. Germline values: CDR1 SGDLS, CDR2 YYNGEE. This CDR3 contains 17 residues.

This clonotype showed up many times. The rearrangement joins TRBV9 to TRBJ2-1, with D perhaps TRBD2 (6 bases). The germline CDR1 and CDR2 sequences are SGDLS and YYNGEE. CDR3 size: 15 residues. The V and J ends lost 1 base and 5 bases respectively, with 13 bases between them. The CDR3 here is CASSVRRAPDNEQFF. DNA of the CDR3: TGTGCCAGCAGCGTAAGGAGGGCCCCTGACAATGAGCAGTTCTTC.

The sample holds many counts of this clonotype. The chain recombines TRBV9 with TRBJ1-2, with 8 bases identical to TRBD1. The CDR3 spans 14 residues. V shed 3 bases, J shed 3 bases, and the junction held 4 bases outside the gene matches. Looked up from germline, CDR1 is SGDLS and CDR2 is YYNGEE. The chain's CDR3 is CASSADRVDYGYTF. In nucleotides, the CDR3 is TGTGCCAGCAGCGCGGACAGGGTGGACTATGGCTACACCTTC.

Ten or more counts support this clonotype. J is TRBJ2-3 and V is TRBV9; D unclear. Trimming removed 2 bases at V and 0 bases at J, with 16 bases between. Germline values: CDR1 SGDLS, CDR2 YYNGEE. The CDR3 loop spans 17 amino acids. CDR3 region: CASSVQTGLGSTDTQYF. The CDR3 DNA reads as TGTGCCAGCAGCGTCCAAACGGGCTTGGGGAGCACAGATACGCAGTATTTT.